The clone carrying this T cell receptor beta chain was observed a handful of times. Antigen specificity is unknown. It was with a sample-barcoded 5' primer and a J-beta primer mix that a second PCR of roughly 7 to 11 cycles was run. TCRdb analysed the 5' RACE reads with MiXCR anew, one entry per CDR3 protein. The table records approximately 800,000 distinct CDR3 sequences, 20% to 25% of them present only once. The data stem from a study of blood T cells in healthy people across ages. Germline V gene lookup returns CDR1 KGHDR and CDR2 SFDVKD. Trimming removed 1 base from V and 4 bases from J; junction bases left unmatched: 8. The CDR3 runs to 16 residues. PBMCs were isolated at a quantity of at least 6.5 million per sample. Points from the study as a whole: Roughly linear declines in TCR beta diversity per million T cells occurred with age.

This same sample was also part of a study on T cells of mothers and their children. That study reports: Persisting microchimeric T cell clones went undetected.

Sequencing was carried out using blood. This TCR derives from a boy under 18 in good health. The J gene is TRBJ2-5, the V gene TRBV24-1; 7 positions agree with TRBD1. The CDR3 DNA is TGTGCCACCAGTGATTTAGTTGGCAGGGGGATAGAGACCCAGTACTTC. Encoded protein: CATSDLVGRGIETQYF.